Following are 3 T cell receptor beta chains from one sample sequenced in a study of cytomegalovirus exposure and HLA in healthy donors. The study ran its PCR with 60 Vbeta and 13 Jbeta primers. Generated by immunoSEQ multiplex PCR, the TCRdb table keeps only in-frame clones and is missing some. The table records 220,000 or so clones, more than 75% of them present only once. Sequencing was done on a sample of PBMCs. The receptors come from a woman between 40 and 55 years old in good health and CMV-seronegative.

The chain joins TRBV5-1 to TRBJ2-3, with D perhaps matching TRBD2 (7 bases). Germline V gene sequence: CDR1 SGHRS, CDR2 YFSETQ. The CDR3 loop spans 14 amino acids. The V gene lost 4 bases and the J gene lost 4 bases, with 13 bases spanning the gap. CDR3 sequence reads: CASSPGGGPDTQYF. In DNA form, the CDR3 reads TGCGCCAGCAGCCCCGGCGGGGGCCCAGATACGCAGTATTTT.

The CDR3 here is CASSQDSGWDPQYF. The CDR3 DNA follows: TGTGCCAGCAGCCAAGATAGCGGGTGGGATCCGCAGTATTTT. The chain joins TRBV4-2 to TRBJ2-3; TRBD2 agrees at 7 bases. The V gene's germline CDR1 is LGHNA and CDR2 YNFKEQ. CDR3 size: 14 residues. V dropped 0 bases and J dropped 10; count of bases not matched to a gene: 7.

The chain uses TRBV18 and TRBJ2-3; a weak D match, TRBD2 (5 bases). Germline V gene sequence: CDR1 KGHSH, CDR2 LQKENI. The germline V and J ends were trimmed by 5 bases and 8 bases, with 20 bases remaining between them. The CDR3 consists of 15 residues. Written as DNA, the CDR3 is TGTGCCAGCTCATTCGACGGGATGACGATGGGTACGCAGTATTTT. The encoded protein is CASSFDGMTMGTQYF.